The clone carrying this TCR beta chain showed up just once. This specimen belongs to a study of shared clonotypes between healthy human individuals. Profiling relied on immunoSEQ multiplex PCR, and the TCRdb table lists in-frame clones only, not all of them. This sample has some 2,400,000 clones, with around 95% found just once. CDR1 is MDHEN, CDR2 SYDVKM, per germline. Trimming cost V 7 bases and J 4 bases, with 19 bases left between them. The CDR3 runs 16 residues. The chain joins TRBV28 to TRBJ2-2, with D possibly TRBD1 on 6 matching bases. The receptor comes from a man younger than 35 in good health. Material for sequencing was naive CD4+ T cells sorted from blood. Stated subset: CD45RA+ positively selected. This CDR3 is CASNEMPGHSTGELFF. The CDR3 DNA reads TGTGCCAGCAACGAAATGCCGGGACACAGCACCGGGGAGCTGTTTTTT.